Reported below is one TCR beta chain. The sample originates from a study of molecular identifiers for immune sequencing clone quantification. The authors gated naive CD8 T cells as CD8+CD4-CCR7+CD45RA+ for sorting. Trimming removed 4 bases from V and 5 bases from J; junction bases left unmatched: 11. Germline values: CDR1 LNHDA, CDR2 SQIVND (reference sequence). The CDR3 loop spans 17 amino acids. TCRdb re-derived calls from the PCR reads in MiXCR, one entry per CDR3 protein. The sample holds hundreds of thousands of distinct CDR3 sequences, about 25% seen once. The source is a human donor in good health. Some libraries in this study had Jurkat cell RNA spiked in. The chain uses TRBV19 and TRBJ2-7, with 13 bases lining up with TRBD2. The sequencing input was naive CD8+ T cells from blood, with Jurkat cell RNA spiked in. Subset here: FACS-sorted CD8+CD4-CCR7+CD45RA+ naive T cells. CDR3 residues: CASSTTSGGAFTHEQYF. Written as DNA, the CDR3 is TGTGCCAGTAGTACTACTAGCGGGGGGGCCTTTACGCACGAGCAGTACTTC.